The clone carrying this T cell receptor (beta chain) was picked up many times. Using a J-beta primer mix together with a sample-barcoded 5' primer, a second PCR was run for about 6 to 12 cycles. TCRdb re-derived calls from the 5' RACE reads in MiXCR, one entry per CDR3 protein. The sample includes about 1.6 million distinct CDR3 sequences, roughly 30% of them seen just once. This specimen belongs to a study of blood T cells in healthy people across ages. Sequenced sample: blood. The clonotype comes from a woman aged 25 to 39 in good health.

CDR3 coding DNA: TGCGCCAGCAAGCTGGGAAGCGCCCGCACAGATACGCAGTATTTT. Protein product: CASKLGSARTDTQYF. This sequence joins TRBV5-1 and TRBJ2-3; no reliable D call. The germline V gene has CDR1 SGHRS and CDR2 YFSETQ. V dropped 6 bases and J dropped 1 base, with 15 bases sitting between them. This CDR3 has 15 amino acids.